What follows describes a single T cell receptor (beta chain). No antigen is known for it. No base qualities exist here, and no much larger clone lies one base off it. The cohort was made up of approximately 670 healthy bone marrow donors. At the time of sampling, every cohort member was nominally healthy, though immune exposures that went unrecorded were likely present. The donor was CMV seropositive and belonged to the group of over 250 seropositive cohort members. Each donor provided a peripheral blood sample, and peripheral blood mononuclear cells were used for TCR beta sequencing. The Qiagen DNeasy Blood Extraction Kit was used to extract genomic DNA from the blood cell samples. The CDR3 sequence holds 12 residues, the cysteine and phenylalanine included. Solely the CDR3 DNA is kept, with 36 bases framed from the first base. Sequences MNHEY (CDR1) and SVGAGI (CDR2) are obtained from the germline V gene. V loses 5 bases, J loses 8 bases, and the germline ends lie 9 bases apart.

These data come from a study of cytomegalovirus exposure and HLA in healthy donors (dated by TCRdb to 2015 to 2018). In terms of the full investigation: According to an earlier analysis of a few hundred of the donors, some 170 million T cells yielded 117 million unique TCR beta sequences and around 280 Gb of sequence data. An early release covering 500 to 750 HLA-typed donors comprised 300 to 350 gigabases of sequencing data and roughly 86 million unique TCR sequences. Of the roughly 400 genotyped donors, 81% were placed in the genetic ancestry cluster associated with self-reported Caucasian donors. The aim of the study was to test whether cataloging public T cell receptors could identify signatures of past pathogen exposure. Using immunosequencing, the study profiled T cell repertoires from approximately 700 subjects and related those repertoires to cytomegalovirus serostatus. Along with the approximately 650-subject first cohort, a separate validation cohort of over a hundred different subjects was used. High-throughput TCR immunosequencing, statistical association of individual TCRs with disease status, and machine learning were combined to predict cytomegalovirus infection status. A later analysis re-examined previously published TCR beta repertoires from over 500 donors and added high-resolution HLA genotyping to investigate patterns of TCR occurrence. Rather than drawing on any new phenotypic data, the later analysis identified candidate immune exposures from TCR beta sequences and the way those sequences occurred across donors. An earlier analysis of a few hundred of the donors applied high-throughput TCR beta sequencing to assess whether each TCR beta V gene segment acted as functional or pseudogenic. Alongside the repertoire data, information on donor age, sex, ethnicity and CMV serostatus was compiled. Genome-wide SNP genotypes for about 55% of the roughly 670 donors were used in a later genetic analysis, which treated that subset as a discovery cohort. All discovery cohort repertoires had been generated using a single sequencing platform. Both class I and class II loci were covered by HLA typing, at four-digit resolution. The number of donors typed differed by locus, with about 629-640 for A, B, C, DRB1 and DQB1, around 500 for DQA1, 600 to 610 for DPA1, and about 450 for DPB1. Five DR-DQ haplotypes were handled as single units for association and clustering, since linkage in the cohort was strong. Among almost 400 genotyped donors of the cohort, an average of 235,054 unique TCR beta nucleotide sequences were sequenced per donor, around 20% of them non-productive.

Library prep was done by the immunoSEQ multiplex PCR assay. For the multiplex PCR, a mixture combining 60 forward primers for TCR Vbeta segments and 13 reverse primers for TCR Jbeta segments was used. The CDR3 region of rearranged TCR beta genes was amplified from genomic DNA with a multiplex PCR assay. On the Illumina HiSeq System, the amplified TCR beta libraries were sequenced as 87-base-pair reads. Per the original workflow: A later analysis tallied around 82 million unique TCR beta chains across the 550 to 850 repertoires, and around 12 million of those chains were shared by two or more donors. Raw reads were error-corrected and collapsed into unique sequences by a nearest-neighbor algorithm in which closely related sequences were merged to remove PCR and sequencing errors. V, D and J gene segments were assigned by aligning CDR3 sequences to IMGT reference sequences. For a sequence to be retained, at least a six-nucleotide match to both a V gene segment and a J gene segment was required. Rearrangements were called productive when the CDR3 lacked stop codons and stayed in frame with V and J; all others were non-productive. Following IMGT convention, CDR3 was defined as the stretch from the second conserved V-encoded cysteine up to the conserved J-encoded phenylalanine. The earlier analysis of a few hundred of the donors excluded sequences that lacked an unambiguous match to a single V gene segment. An earlier analysis of 587 of the donors called V segments functional above 56.7% productive rearrangements and segregating when the between-donor standard deviation exceeded 5%. A statistical classification framework was built for diagnosing cytomegalovirus status from the catalog of TCR beta chain sequences. In a later analysis, V and J genes were assigned by comparing TCR nucleotide sequences against IMGT/GENE-DB human TR gene sequences. In a later analysis, CDR3 sequences and most-parsimonious VDJ recombination scenarios were assigned using the TCRdist pipeline. A later analysis defined each TCR beta chain by its CDR3 amino acid sequence plus V-gene family, and excluded reads lacking a unique V-gene family. In a later analysis, 500 to 700 highly shared, low-generation-probability nucleotide sequences were removed to address suspected cross-contamination and a sequencing artifact. In a later analysis, a clonal expansion index was calculated for each public chain from normalized within-repertoire ranks of inferred template counts. Generation probabilities in a later analysis came from a VDJ recombination model fitted to out-of-frame rearrangements, and those results were checked against IGoR. In a later analysis, hypergeometric tests were used to score TCR-TCR, TCR-HLA and TCR-CMV co-occurrence, with a repertoire-size bias correction applied to TCR pairs. False discovery rates were estimated in a later analysis by permuting HLA or CMV assignments 20 times. A later analysis grouped co-occurring TCRs with DBSCAN, adding TCRdist sequence similarity when clustering within HLA-allele-positive subsets. Co-occurrence clustering excluded repertoires with fewer than 30,000 or more than 120,000 public chains, plus five with anomalous nucleotide sharing. TCRdb's version of the immuneACCESS table is confined to in-frame rearrangements and falls short of the full clone set. An unresolved V gene accounts for under half of the shortfall where checked; the remainder is of unknown origin. V and J calls and clone size are given by that table; D and trimming were obtained from the DNA. A total of around 130,000 clones appear in this sample, about two thirds of them only once. Jointly, the top ten make up 2% to 3% of the sample.

Results and caveats for the whole study, not just this receptor: An association between a missense DCLRE1C variant and V-gene and J-gene trimming of TCR beta chains was found in a later genetic analysis and replicated in an independent cohort. In this cohort, only TCR beta chains were sequenced, and detectable features were limited by the absence of alpha or paired-chain data. In a later analysis, 15,000 to 20,000 TCR beta sequences were associated with specific HLA alleles at a false discovery rate of 0.05. Some IMGT-functional V segments, including TRBV6-2 and TRBV6-3, could not be told apart with the 87-base-pair reads, so those segments were excluded. In a later analysis, TCR association rates were found to vary across HLA loci, with the most associated TCRs seen for DRB1 alleles and the fewest for HLA-C alleles. Roughly uniform sequencing depth across donors was assumed in presence/absence analyses, although this assumption may not hold. Strong co-occurrence of HLA alleles, especially DR and DQ, made assigning TCR associations to individual alleles difficult. CMV serostatus was the only immune exposure information available for the cohort. A later analysis reported that several top co-occurrence clusters appeared linked to parvovirus B19, influenza, CMV and Epstein-Barr virus. HLA typing was unavailable for some donors at each locus, so association tests used only the typed subset. The earlier analysis of around 600 of the donors excluded 15 to 20 rarely observed V segments, including chromosome 9 orphons, because counts were too low. In the study, 164 TCR beta chains were listed as associated with cytomegalovirus. The classifier was reported to diagnose cytomegalovirus status with high specificity and sensitivity in both the original cohort and the validation cohort. A cluster of highly shared sequence variants was judged likely to represent a technical artifact of the sequencing pipeline. The authors suggested that the approach could potentially be extended to other disease states and immunological phenotypes. A few of the identified cytomegalovirus-associated TCR beta chains were confirmed in vitro to be specific for cytomegalovirus antigens. Correlated functional status among segregating V segments might be attributable to linkage disequilibrium, but an unknown experimental factor could not be ruled out. According to a later genetic analysis, donors in an Asian-associated ancestry cluster had fewer N-insertions in productive TCRs than the approximately 700-donor mean. While some public TCRs were present in many individuals, most TCR sequences turned up only very rarely across donors. A later analysis found that most CMV-associated TCR beta chains appeared HLA-restricted, with HLA associations seemingly driven largely by CMV exposure. A further reported finding was that TCR beta sequences accurately predicted the HLA-A and HLA-B alleles for most subjects in the first cohort. Compared with equally common non-associated chains, HLA-associated TCR beta chains in a later analysis were more clonally expanded and had lower generation probabilities. In an earlier analysis of approximately 590 of the donors, most TCR beta V segments were observed in productive rearrangements about 87% or about 30% of the time, broadly matching IMGT annotations.

The clonotype originates from a woman aged 55-70 years in good health and CMV-seropositive. Specimen: PBMCs. Recombination joined TRBV6-5 with TRBJ1-4, with the D gene uncertain. The DNA sequence reads TGTGCCAGCAGTGCATACAGAGAAAAACTGTTTTTT. Its protein is CASSAYREKLFF.